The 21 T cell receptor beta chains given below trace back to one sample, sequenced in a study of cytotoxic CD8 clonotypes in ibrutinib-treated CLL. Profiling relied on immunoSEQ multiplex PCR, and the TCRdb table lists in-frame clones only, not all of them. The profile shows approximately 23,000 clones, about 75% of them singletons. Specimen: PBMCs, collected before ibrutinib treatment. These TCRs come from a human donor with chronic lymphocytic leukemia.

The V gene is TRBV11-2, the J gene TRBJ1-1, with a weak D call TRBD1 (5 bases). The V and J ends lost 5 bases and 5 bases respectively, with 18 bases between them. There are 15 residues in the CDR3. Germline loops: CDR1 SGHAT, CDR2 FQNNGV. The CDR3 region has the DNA TGTGCCAGCAGCAAAAAACCAGGGAAAAGGACTGAAGCTTTCTTT. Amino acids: CASSKKPGKRTEAFF.

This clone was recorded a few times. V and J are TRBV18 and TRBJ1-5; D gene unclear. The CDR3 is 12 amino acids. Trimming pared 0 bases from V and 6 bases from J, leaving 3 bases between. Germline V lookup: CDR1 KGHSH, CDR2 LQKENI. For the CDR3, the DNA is TGTGCCAGCTCACCACCGCCTCAGCCCCAGCATTTT. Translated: CASSPPPQPQHF.

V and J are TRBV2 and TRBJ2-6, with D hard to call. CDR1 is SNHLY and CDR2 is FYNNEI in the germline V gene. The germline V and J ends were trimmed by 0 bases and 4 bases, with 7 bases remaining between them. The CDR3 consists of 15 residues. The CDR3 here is CASSEAGYGANVLTF. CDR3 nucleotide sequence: TGTGCCAGCAGTGAAGCAGGTTACGGGGCCAACGTCCTGACTTTC.

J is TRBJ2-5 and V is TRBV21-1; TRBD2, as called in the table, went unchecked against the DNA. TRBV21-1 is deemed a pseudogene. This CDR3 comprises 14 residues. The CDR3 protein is CASSKVGGRETQYF. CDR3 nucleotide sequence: TGTGCCAGCAGCAAAGTCGGGGGAAGAGAGACCCAGTACTTC.

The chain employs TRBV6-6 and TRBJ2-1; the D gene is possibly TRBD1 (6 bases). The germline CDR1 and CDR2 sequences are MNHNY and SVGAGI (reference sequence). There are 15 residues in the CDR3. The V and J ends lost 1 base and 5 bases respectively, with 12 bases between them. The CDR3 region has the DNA TGTGCCAGCAGTTACTTGGGGACATCTAACAATGAGCAGTTCTTC. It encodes CASSYLGTSNNEQFF.

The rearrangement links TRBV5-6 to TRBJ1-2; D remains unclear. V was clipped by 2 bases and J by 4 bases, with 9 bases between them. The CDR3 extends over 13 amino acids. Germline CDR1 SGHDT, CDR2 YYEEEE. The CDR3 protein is CASSLSNSYGYTF. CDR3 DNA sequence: TGTGCCAGCAGCTTAAGTAACAGCTATGGCTACACCTTC.

CDR3 residues: CASSTRDSPTEAFF. In DNA form, the CDR3 reads TGTGCCAGCAGCACTCGGGACAGCCCCACTGAAGCTTTCTTT. This chain joins TRBV7-6 and TRBJ1-1; 7 positions agree with TRBD1. The length of the CDR3 is 14 residues. Germline V gene data show CDR1 as SGHVS and CDR2 as FNYEAQ. The ends lost 5 bases at V and 4 bases at J; junction bases unmatched: 7.

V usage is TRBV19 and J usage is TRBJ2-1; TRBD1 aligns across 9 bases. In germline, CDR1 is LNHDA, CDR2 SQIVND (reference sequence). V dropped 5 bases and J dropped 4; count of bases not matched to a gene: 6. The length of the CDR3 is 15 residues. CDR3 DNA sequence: TGTGCCAGTAGTTCCCGGGACAGGGAATACAATGAGCAGTTCTTC. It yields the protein CASSSRDREYNEQFF. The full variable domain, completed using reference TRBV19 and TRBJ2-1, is DGGITQSPKYLFRKEGQNVTLSCEQNLNHDAMYWYRQDPGQGLRLIYYSQIVNDFQKGDIAEGYSVSREKKESFPLTVTSAQKNPTAFYLCASSSRDREYNEQFFGPGTRLTVL.

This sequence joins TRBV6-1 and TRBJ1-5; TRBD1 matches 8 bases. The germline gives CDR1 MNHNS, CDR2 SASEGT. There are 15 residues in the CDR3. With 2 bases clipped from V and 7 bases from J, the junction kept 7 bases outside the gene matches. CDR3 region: CASSERGQEGQPQHF. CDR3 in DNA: TGTGCCAGCAGTGAAAGGGGACAGGAGGGCCAGCCCCAGCATTTT.

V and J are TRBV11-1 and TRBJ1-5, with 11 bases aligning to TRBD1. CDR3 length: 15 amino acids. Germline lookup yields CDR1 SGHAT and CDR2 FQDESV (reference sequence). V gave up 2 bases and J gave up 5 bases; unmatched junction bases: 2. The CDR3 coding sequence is TGTGCCAGCAGCTTATCGGGACAGGGGGATCAGCCCCAGCATTTT. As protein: CASSLSGQGDQPQHF. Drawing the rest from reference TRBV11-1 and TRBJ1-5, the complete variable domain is EAEVAQSPRYKITEKSQAVAFWCDPISGHATLYWYRQILGQGPELLVQFQDESVVDDSQLPKDRFSAERLKGVDSTLKIQPAELGDSAMYLCASSLSGQGDQPQHFGDGTRLSIL.

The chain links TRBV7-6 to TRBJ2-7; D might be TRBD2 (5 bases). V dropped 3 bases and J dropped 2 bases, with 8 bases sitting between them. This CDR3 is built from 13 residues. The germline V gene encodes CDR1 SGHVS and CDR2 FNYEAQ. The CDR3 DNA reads TGTGCCAGCAGCTTCGAGAGGGCCTACGAGCAGTACTTC. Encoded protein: CASSFERAYEQYF.

The CDR3 loop reads CASSVEAGLANSYNEQFF. CDR3 sequence (DNA): TGTGCCAGCAGCGTAGAGGCCGGACTAGCGAACTCCTACAATGAGCAGTTCTTC. The V and J genes are TRBV9 and TRBJ2-1; 9 nucleotides agree with TRBD2. V was pared by 0 bases and J by 0 bases, with 7 bases of the junction left unmatched. CDR1 is SGDLS, CDR2 YYNGEE, per germline. The CDR3 loop spans 18 amino acids.

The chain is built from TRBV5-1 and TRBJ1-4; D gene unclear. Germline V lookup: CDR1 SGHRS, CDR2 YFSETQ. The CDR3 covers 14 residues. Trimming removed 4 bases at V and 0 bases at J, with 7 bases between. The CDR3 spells CASSAASTNEKLFF. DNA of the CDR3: TGCGCCAGCAGCGCCGCCTCAACTAATGAAAAACTGTTTTTT.

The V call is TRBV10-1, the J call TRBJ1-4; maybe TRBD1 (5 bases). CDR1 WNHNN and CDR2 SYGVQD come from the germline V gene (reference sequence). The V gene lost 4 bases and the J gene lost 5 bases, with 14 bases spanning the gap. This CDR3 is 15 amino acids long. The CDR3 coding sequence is TGCGCCAGCAGTGCTTCCCGGAACAGGAATGAAAAACTGTTTTTT. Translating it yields CASSASRNRNEKLFF.

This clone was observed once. The CDR3 loop reads CASQSTGLATEAFF. As DNA, the CDR3 is TGTGCTAGTCAATCGACAGGGTTGGCCACTGAAGCTTTCTTT. The rearrangement uses TRBV12-5 and TRBJ1-1; 7 bases align to TRBD1. V dropped 8 bases and J dropped 4; count of bases not matched to a gene: 10. CDR1 and CDR2 (germline): LGHNT, FRNRAP. The CDR3 runs to 14 residues.

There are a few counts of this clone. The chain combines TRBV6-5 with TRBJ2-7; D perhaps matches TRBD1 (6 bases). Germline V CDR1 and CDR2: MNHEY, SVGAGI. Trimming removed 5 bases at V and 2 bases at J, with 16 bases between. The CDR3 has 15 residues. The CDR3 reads CASSPITGKPYEQYF. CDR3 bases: TGTGCCAGCAGTCCTATAACAGGGAAACCCTACGAGCAGTACTTC.

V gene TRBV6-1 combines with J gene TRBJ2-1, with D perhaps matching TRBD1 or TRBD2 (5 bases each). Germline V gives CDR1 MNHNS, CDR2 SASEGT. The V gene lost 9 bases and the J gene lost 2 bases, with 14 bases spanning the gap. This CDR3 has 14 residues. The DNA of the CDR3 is TGTGCCAGTAAACTCCGGGGCCCCTACAATGAGCAGTTCTTC. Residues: CASKLRGPYNEQFF.

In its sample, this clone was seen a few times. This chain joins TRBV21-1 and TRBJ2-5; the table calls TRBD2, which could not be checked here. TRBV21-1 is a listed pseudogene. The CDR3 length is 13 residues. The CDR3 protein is CASGGPTEETQYF. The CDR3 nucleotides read TGTGCCAGCGGAGGTCCCACTGAAGAGACCCAGTACTTC.

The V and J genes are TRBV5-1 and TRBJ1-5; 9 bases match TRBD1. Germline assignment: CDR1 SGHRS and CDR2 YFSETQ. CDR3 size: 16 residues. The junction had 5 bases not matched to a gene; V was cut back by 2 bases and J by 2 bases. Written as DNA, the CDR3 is TGCGCCAGCAGCTTAACAGGGGGCGTAGGCAATCAGCCCCAGCATTTT. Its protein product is CASSLTGGVGNQPQHF. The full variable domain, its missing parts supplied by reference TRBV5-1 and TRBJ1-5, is KAGVTQTPRYLIKTRGQQVTLSCSPISGHRSVSWYQQTPGQGLQFLFEYFSETQRNKGNFPGRFSGRQFSNSRSEMNVSTLELGDSALYLCASSLTGGVGNQPQHFGDGTRLSIL.

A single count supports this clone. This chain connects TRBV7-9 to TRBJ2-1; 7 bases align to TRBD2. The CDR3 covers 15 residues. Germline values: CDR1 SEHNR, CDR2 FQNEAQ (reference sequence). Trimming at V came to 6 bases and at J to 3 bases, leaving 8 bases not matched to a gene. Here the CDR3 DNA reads TGTGCCAGCAGTCCCGGGAGGAACCACTACAATGAGCAGTTCTTC. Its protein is CASSPGRNHYNEQFF.

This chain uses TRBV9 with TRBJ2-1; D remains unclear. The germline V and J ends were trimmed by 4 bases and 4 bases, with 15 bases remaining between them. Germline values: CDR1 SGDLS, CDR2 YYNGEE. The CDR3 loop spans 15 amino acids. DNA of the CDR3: TGTGCCAGCAGCAAACGGACCAATTTATACAATGAGCAGTTCTTC. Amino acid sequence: CASSKRTNLYNEQFF.